This T cell receptor beta chain originates from a study of early T cells in non-severe SARS-CoV-2 infection. Each CDR3 protein is one row after TCRdb ran MiXCR on the 5' RACE reads. Of roughly 65,000 distinct CDR3 sequences listed, 12% are singletons. This clonotype was detected a few times. The germline CDR1 and CDR2 sequences are MNHEY and SVGEGT. V lost 7 bases and J lost 5; bases outside the gene matches: 5. The CDR3 runs 13 residues. The clonotype comes from an adult who was a healthcare worker with PCR-confirmed SARS-CoV-2 infection or an uninfected control (not recorded which). The sample consisted of whole blood. The chain uses TRBV6-2 or TRBV6-3 and TRBJ1-5; 7 bases map to TRBD1. The CDR3 DNA reads as TGTGCCAGCAATAAACAGGGGTATCAGCCCCAGCATTTT. Translating gives CASNKQGYQPQHF.